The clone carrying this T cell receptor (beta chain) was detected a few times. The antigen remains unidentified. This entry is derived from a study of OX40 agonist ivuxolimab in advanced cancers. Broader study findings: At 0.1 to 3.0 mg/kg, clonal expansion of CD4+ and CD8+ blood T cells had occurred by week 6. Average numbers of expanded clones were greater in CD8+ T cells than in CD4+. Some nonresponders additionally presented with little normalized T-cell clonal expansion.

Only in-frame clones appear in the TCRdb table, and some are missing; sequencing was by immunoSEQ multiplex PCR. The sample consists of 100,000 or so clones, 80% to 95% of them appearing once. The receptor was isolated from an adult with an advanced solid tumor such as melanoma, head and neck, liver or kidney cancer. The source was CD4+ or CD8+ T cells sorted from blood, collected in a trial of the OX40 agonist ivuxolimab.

The CDR3 loop reads CASSPWDSGTSGSNEQFF. CDR3 DNA sequence: TGTGCCAGCAGCCCCTGGGACAGCGGGACTAGCGGGAGTAATGAGCAGTTCTTC. V usage is TRBV7-6 and J usage is TRBJ2-1; 14 nucleotides align to TRBD2. V dropped 5 bases and J dropped 7; count of bases not matched to a gene: 13. This CDR3 is 18 amino acids long. The germline V gene has CDR1 SGHVS and CDR2 FNYEAQ.